This is a list of T cell receptor beta chains from one sample in a study of PD-1 blockade in classical Hodgkin lymphoma. Sequencing used immunoSEQ multiplex PCR; TCRdb keeps in-frame clones, though not all of them. The profile shows tens of thousands of clones, roughly 78% of them singletons. The sample here was peripheral blood mononuclear cells (PBMCs), taken before the fourth cycle of nivolumab. These receptors originate from a human donor with classical Hodgkin lymphoma. CDR3s include the opening cysteine and the closing phenylalanine or tryptophan. D genes are given only for firm matches. The size entry is marked missing in some rows and otherwise reads once, few, many or a size class.

TRBJ1-5 | TRBV7-2 | few | - | CASSFFAGNQPQHF | TGTGCCAGCAGCTTTTTCGCAGGGAATCAGCCCCAGCATTTT
TRBJ1-1 | TRBV25-1 | - | - | CASSEVGLEAFF | TGTGCCAGCAGTGAAGTCGGACTGGAAGCTTTCTTT
TRBJ2-7 | TRBV19 | once | TRBD1 | CASSITGQGPYEQYF | TGTGCCAGTAGTATCACCGGACAGGGTCCCTACGAGCAGTACTTC
TRBJ2-2 | TRBV7-9 | - | - | CASSLFAPNTGELFF | TGTGCCAGCAGCTTATTCGCGCCGAACACCGGGGAGCTGTTTTTT
TRBJ1-5 | TRBV5-8 | - | - | CASSRWGTSNQPQHF | TGTGCCAGCAGCAGATGGGGCACTAGCAATCAGCCCCAGCATTTT
TRBJ1-5 | TRBV19 | few | - | CASSIVGGARSNQPQHF | TGTGCCAGTAGTATAGTCGGGGGGGCGCGGAGCAATCAGCCCCAGCATTTT
TRBJ2-3 | TRBV7-4 | - | TRBD1 | CASRTGLLDTQYF | TGTGCCAGCAGGACAGGGTTATTAGATACGCAGTATTTT
TRBJ2-3 | TRBV27 | - | - | CASSFGGFTDTQYF | TGTGCCAGCAGTTTTGGGGGATTCACAGATACGCAGTATTTT
TRBJ1-2 | TRBV5-1 | - | TRBD1 | CASSLDGDSQGAAYGYTF | TGCGCCAGCAGCCTCGACGGGGACAGTCAGGGGGCTGCCTATGGCTACACCTTC
TRBJ2-1 | TRBV18 | - | TRBD2 | CASSLDPGLAGGTEFF | TGTGCCAGCTCCCTAGACCCCGGACTAGCGGGCGGGACGGAGTTCTTC
TRBJ2-7 | TRBV7-2 | - | TRBD2 | CASSLLLAGEAEQYF | TGTGCCAGCAGCTTATTACTAGCGGGAGAGGCCGAGCAGTACTTC
TRBJ1-5 | TRBV6-6 | - | - | CASRTQTGFNQPQHF | TGTGCCAGCAGAACGCAGACAGGCTTTAATCAGCCCCAGCATTTT
TRBJ2-7 | TRBV10-3 | - | TRBD1 | CAISSTGQMSSYEQYF | TGTGCCATCAGTAGCACGGGACAGATGAGCTCCTACGAGCAGTACTTC
TRBJ1-2 | TRBV19 | - | - | CASSIDHKDYGYTF | TGTGCCAGTAGTATAGATCACAAGGACTATGGCTACACCTTC
TRBJ1-1 | TRBV9 | - | - | CASSVAAGSTEAFF | TGTGCCAGCAGCGTAGCGGCAGGGAGCACTGAAGCTTTCTTT
TRBJ2-1 | TRBV19 | once | TRBD2 | CASRRGRGPGGPRNEQFF | TGTGCCAGTAGGAGAGGACGGGGGCCGGGAGGGCCTCGGAATGAGCAGTTCTTC
TRBJ2-3 | TRBV5-1 | - | - | CASSIGGTDTQYF | TGCGCCAGCAGTATCGGTGGCACAGATACGCAGTATTTT
TRBJ1-1 | TRBV9 | - | - | CASSVPGARSWLGEAFF | TGTGCCAGCAGCGTACCGGGGGCCCGATCATGGTTAGGTGAAGCTTTCTTT
TRBJ1-1 | TRBV27 | - | - | CASSKQGGLNTEAFF | TGTGCCAGCAGTAAACAGGGAGGCTTGAACACTGAAGCTTTCTTT
TRBJ1-1 | TRBV18 | - | - | CASSPEQVASEAFF | TGTGCCAGCTCACCAGAACAGGTCGCAAGTGAAGCTTTCTTT
TRBJ1-5 | TRBV5-1 | - | - | CASRGGSQPQHF | TGCGCCAGCAGAGGGGGTTCTCAGCCCCAGCATTTT
TRBJ1-1 | TRBV7-7 | - | - | CASSLDRTTEAFF | TGTGCCAGCAGCTTAGACAGGACCACTGAAGCTTTCTTT
TRBJ2-2 | TRBV7-9 | - | TRBD2 | CASNTGLAGTGELFF | TGTGCCAGCAATACGGGACTAGCGGGGACCGGGGAGCTGTTTTTT
TRBJ2-2 | TRBV5-1 | - | TRBD2 | CASSLSGSDAGELFF | TGCGCCAGCAGCTTAAGCGGGAGCGATGCCGGGGAGCTGTTTTTT
TRBJ2-4 | TRBV6-6 | - | - | CASSYMGLAKNIQYF | TGTGCCAGCAGTTATATGGGGCTAGCCAAAAACATTCAGTACTTC
TRBJ1-4 | TRBV5-1 | - | - | CASSLAAGREAKLFF | TGCGCCAGCAGCTTGGCCGCGGGGAGAGAGGCAAAACTGTTTTTT
TRBJ1-5 | TRBV2 | - | - | CASSPSPGHIYQPQHF | TGTGCCAGCAGTCCCTCTCCGGGACACATATATCAGCCCCAGCATTTT
TRBJ1-3 | TRBV6-1 | many | - | CASSEGDSRNTIYF | TGTGCCAGCAGTGAAGGGGACTCCAGAAACACCATATATTTT
TRBJ1-3 | TRBV6-5 | - | - | CASSNSRGNTIYF | TGTGCCAGCAGCAACTCAAGAGGAAACACCATATATTTT
TRBJ2-7 | TRBV27 | - | TRBD1 | CASSLGQGESYEQYF | TGTGCCAGCAGCCTGGGACAGGGTGAATCCTACGAGCAGTACTTC
TRBJ2-7 | TRBV6-1 | - | - | CASSEERERYEQCF | TGTGCCAGCAGTGAGGAAAGGGAACGTTACGAGCAGTGCTTC
TRBJ2-3 | TRBV7-9 | - | TRBD2 | CASSLGPAGGRADTQYF | TGTGCCAGCAGCTTAGGGCCAGCGGGAGGAAGGGCAGATACGCAGTATTTT
TRBJ2-1 | TRBV5-4 | - | - | CAAKGPSSYNEQFF | TGTGCCGCGAAGGGTCCTAGCTCCTACAATGAGCAGTTCTTC
TRBJ1-3 | TRBV5-1 | - | - | CASSLAEGGSIYF | TGCGCCAGCAGCTTGGCCGAGGGTGGGTCCATATATTTT
TRBJ2-1 | TRBV10-3 | once | TRBD2 | CAIRGTSGATSSYNEQFF | TGTGCCATCAGGGGGACTAGCGGGGCCACCTCGTCCTACAATGAGCAGTTCTTC
TRBJ2-3 | TRBV6-6 | - | - | CASSYSGQDTQYF | TGTGCCAGCAGTTACAGCGGGCAAGATACGCAGTATTTT
TRBJ2-2 | TRBV5-6 | - | - | CASSLVGSGELFF | TGTGCCAGCAGCTTGGTAGGGTCAGGGGAGCTGTTTTTT
TRBJ1-2 | TRBV7-3 | - | - | CASSLFGGGTYGYTF | TGTGCCAGCAGCTTATTCGGCGGGGGCACATATGGCTACACCTTC
TRBJ2-5 | TRBV7-7 | once | - | CASSLGTWEGETQYF | TGTGCCAGCAGCTTGGGCACTTGGGAAGGGGAGACCCAGTACTTC
TRBJ2-4 | TRBV5-1 | - | - | CASSLMGEGRNIQYF | TGCGCCAGCAGCTTAATGGGGGAAGGGCGTAATATTCAGTACTTC
TRBJ2-1 | TRBV28 | - | TRBD1 | CASSLGTGDKEQFF | TGTGCCAGCAGTTTAGGGACAGGGGATAAGGAGCAGTTCTTC
TRBJ1-6 | TRBV7-9 | - | - | CASTLHGTDNSPLHF | TGTGCCAGCACCCTGCACGGGACGGACAATTCACCCCTCCACTTT
TRBJ2-5 | TRBV7-9 | - | - | CASSPNQGRETQYF | TGTGCCAGCAGCCCAAATCAGGGGAGGGAGACCCAGTACTTC
TRBJ1-1 | TRBV6-5 | - | - | CASRNRDGFTEAFF | TGTGCCAGCAGAAACCGGGACGGTTTCACTGAAGCTTTCTTT
TRBJ2-7 | TRBV10-3 | - | TRBD1 | CAIGQGAYEQYF | TGTGCCATCGGACAGGGGGCCTACGAGCAGTACTTC
TRBJ1-5 | TRBV19 | - | TRBD1 | CASSLTGTENQPQHF | TGTGCCAGTAGTCTAACCGGGACAGAAAATCAGCCCCAGCATTTT
TRBJ1-5 | TRBV2 | - | - | CASRRDIDQPQHF | TGTGCCAGCAGAAGGGACATCGATCAGCCCCAGCATTTT
TRBJ2-2 | TRBV4-1 | - | - | CASSQDFSYYTGELFF | TGCGCCAGCAGCCAAGATTTCAGTTATTACACCGGGGAGCTGTTTTTT
TRBJ1-2 | TRBV10-3 | - | - | CAIRDRDYGYTF | TGTGCCATCAGGGACAGAGACTATGGCTACACCTTC
TRBJ1-3 | TRBV29-1 | - | TRBD1 | CSVVGDRTGNTIYF | TGCAGCGTTGTGGGGGACAGGACGGGAAACACCATATATTTT
TRBJ2-7 | TRBV14 | few | TRBD2 | CASRVSGSSEQYF | TGTGCCAGCAGAGTTAGCGGGAGCTCCGAGCAGTACTTC
TRBJ2-1 | TRBV27 | - | - | CASSPISATAYNEQFF | TGTGCCAGCAGCCCGATTAGCGCGACCGCCTACAATGAGCAGTTCTTC
TRBJ1-1 | TRBV7-8 | - | TRBD1 | CASSLVGTVNTEAFF | TGTGCCAGCAGCTTAGTGGGGACAGTGAACACTGAAGCTTTCTTT
TRBJ2-3 | TRBV13 | - | TRBD2 | CASSLERLAVDTQYF | TGTGCCAGCAGCTTAGAGAGGCTAGCGGTGGATACGCAGTATTTT
TRBJ2-3 | TRBV29-1 | once | - | CSVQRGGTDTQYF | TGCAGCGTTCAAAGGGGTGGTACAGATACGCAGTATTTT
TRBJ2-1 | TRBV28 | many | - | CASSFMILLDNEQFF | TGTGCCAGCAGTTTTATGATCCTGCTGGACAATGAGCAGTTCTTC
TRBJ2-5 | TRBV6-5 | - | - | CASVLGLAGETQYF | TGTGCCAGCGTCCTAGGGTTAGCAGGAGAGACCCAGTACTTC
TRBJ2-7 | TRBV7-2 | - | TRBD2 | CASSLGLAGAGYEQYF | TGTGCCAGCAGCTTAGGACTAGCGGGGGCAGGGTACGAGCAGTACTTC
TRBJ1-2 | TRBV6-5 | - | - | CASSPGRGGYTF | TGTGCCAGCAGCCCCGGTCGGGGCGGTTACACCTTC